The rows below give T cell receptor beta chains drawn from one sample of a study of blood T cell repertoires in COVID-19. The assay was immunoSEQ multiplex PCR, and TCRdb's table has in-frame clones only and misses some. The table shows hundreds of thousands of clones, with approximately 84% occurring only once. The sequencing input was PBMCs or T cells enriched from blood (not recorded which). These receptors originate from a man aged 25-45 years who had recovered from COVID-19. CDR3s include the opening cysteine and the closing phenylalanine or tryptophan. The order of the fields is D gene, clone size, J gene, V gene, CDR3 DNA, CDR3 protein. The D gene is left open where the match is weak. Some rows mark clone size as missing; the rest say once, few, many or name a class of expanded clone.

-,-,TRBJ2-1,TRBV6-1,TGTGCCAGCAGTGAGTTTCGAGGGGGGGACAATGAGCAGTTCTTC,CASSEFRGGDNEQFF
-,-,TRBJ2-7,TRBV28,TGTGCCAGCAGTTCCCCTCGGCCCGAGGTCGGCTACGAGCAGTACTTC,CASSSPRPEVGYEQYF
-,-,TRBJ1-1,TRBV6-4,TGTGCCAGCAGTGACTCGGGGACACGCTCCTCTTTCTTT,CASSDSGTRSSFF
TRBD1,-,TRBJ2-7,TRBV7-8,TGTGCCAGCAGCTTCGGGGACAGGGGGCCATCCTACGAGCAGTACTTC,CASSFGDRGPSYEQYF
-,-,TRBJ2-2,TRBV1,TGCACCAGCAGCCAAGTCCCGTTGGCTCCCGGGGAGCTGTTTTTT,CTSSQVPLAPGELFF
TRBD2,-,TRBJ2-3,TRBV27,TGTGCCAGCAGTGCGGAACTAGCGGAGTACACAGATACGCAGTATTTT,CASSAELAEYTDTQYF
-,-,TRBJ1-1,TRBV28,TGTGCCAGCAGTTTATGGGCCCTAAGAGGGAACACTGAAGCTTTCTTT,CASSLWALRGNTEAFF
-,-,TRBJ2-2,TRBV5-1,TGCGCCAGCAGCCAGACTGTAACCGGGGAGCTGTTTTTT,CASSQTVTGELFF
TRBD1,-,TRBJ1-6,TRBV5-4,TGTGCCAGCAGGGACCGGGACAGGGGTTTGGTTTCACCCCTCCACTTT,CASRDRDRGLVSPLHF
TRBD1,-,TRBJ2-5,TRBV5-1,TGCGCCAGCAGTCGACAGGGGGCCCCTTATCAAGAGACCCAGTACTTC,CASSRQGAPYQETQYF
-,once,TRBJ1-4,TRBV13,TGTGCCAGCAGCTTAGGGGCCCCGAATGAAAAACTGTTTTTT,CASSLGAPNEKLFF
TRBD1,-,TRBJ2-7,TRBV19,TGTGCCAGTAACCTCTCGCCGGGGACAGGTTACGAGCAGTACTTC,CASNLSPGTGYEQYF
-,-,TRBJ2-7,TRBV19,TGTGCCAGTAGTCAAGGGGCAGGGATTGGAGAGCAGTACTTC,CASSQGAGIGEQYF
-,-,TRBJ2-1,TRBV11-2,TGTGCCACCCAGTCCGAGCGAAGGTCCTACAATGAGCAGTTCTTC,CATQSERRSYNEQFF
-,-,TRBJ1-1,TRBV12-2,TGTGCAAGTCGCTTAGCATGGCGGGAGCAAGCGCCCACTGAAGCTTTCTTT,CASRLAWREQAPTEAFF
TRBD1,-,TRBJ1-3,TRBV28,TGTGCCAGCAGTTTACGCGGGACAGGGGCTGGAAACACCATATATTTT,CASSLRGTGAGNTIYF
TRBD2,-,TRBJ2-7,TRBV27,TGTGCCAGCAGTCCTCGGAGGCTAGCGGGAGCGGTCTACGAGCAGTACTTC,CASSPRRLAGAVYEQYF
-,-,TRBJ2-7,TRBV5-1,TGCGCCAGCAGCTTGGACGGACTCTACGAGCAGTACTTC,CASSLDGLYEQYF
TRBD1,-,TRBJ2-7,TRBV5-1,TGCGCCAGCAGCTTGGACAGGGGCGGCGAGTGGTCCGAGCAGTACTTC,CASSLDRGGEWSEQYF
-,-,TRBJ2-7,TRBV20-1,TGCAGTGCTAGTCAGGACACCGAGCAGTACTTC,CSASQDTEQYF
-,-,TRBJ2-1,TRBV9,TGTGCCAGCAGCGCCCCTGCGCTGAGGGGGAATGAGCAGTTCTTC,CASSAPALRGNEQFF
TRBD1,-,TRBJ1-1,TRBV6-5,TGTGCCAGCAGTAACCCCGGACAGGCGAACACTGAAGCTTTCTTT,CASSNPGQANTEAFF
TRBD1,once,TRBJ1-1,TRBV28,TGTGCCAGCAGCCTCGACAGGGACACTGAAGCTTTCTTT,CASSLDRDTEAFF
TRBD2,-,TRBJ2-3,TRBV27,TGTGCCAGCAGCCTCCTGCGGGGGGCACCAGATACGCAGTATTTT,CASSLLRGAPDTQYF
-,-,TRBJ2-1,TRBV6-2/TRBV6-3,TGTGCCAGCAGTTACCATCCCAACAATGAGCAGTTCTTC,CASSYHPNNEQFF
-,-,TRBJ1-2,TRBV14,TGTGCCAGCAGCCCCCAAGTTAGTTCGGGGTATGGCTACACCTTC,CASSPQVSSGYGYTF
TRBD1,few,TRBJ1-4,TRBV10-2,TGCGCCAGCAGTTCCGGGACAGGGGCCCTCAATGAAAAACTGTTTTTT,CASSSGTGALNEKLFF
TRBD1,once,TRBJ1-2,TRBV18,TGTGCCAGCTCCGGGAGGGGGACAGATAATTATGGCTACACCTTC,CASSGRGTDNYGYTF
TRBD1,once,TRBJ1-2,TRBV7-9,TGTGCCAGCAGCTTTCCACGGACAGGGACGAACTATGGCTACACCTTC,CASSFPRTGTNYGYTF
TRBD1,-,TRBJ1-2,TRBV10-1,TGCGCCAGCATCGCCACCGACAGGGGAGGCTATGGCTACACCTTC,CASIATDRGGYGYTF
TRBD1,-,TRBJ1-2,TRBV7-9,TGTGCCAGCAGCTTAGCCGGGACAGGGCATTTTGGCTACACCTTC,CASSLAGTGHFGYTF
TRBD2,-,TRBJ2-7,TRBV6-2/TRBV6-3,TGTGCCAGCAGCCCGAGACTAGCGGGAGGCAACGAGCAGTACTTC,CASSPRLAGGNEQYF
-,once,TRBJ2-7,TRBV2,TGTGCCACCGGCGGGCAATACTTC,CATGGQYF
-,-,TRBJ1-1,TRBV25-1,TGTGCCAGCAGTGAACGTGGTTGGGGCGGTCGGAACACTGAAGCTTTCTTT,CASSERGWGGRNTEAFF
-,-,TRBJ1-1,TRBV24-1,TGTGCCACCACCCTGGACCGTAGCGGAACTGAAGCTTTCTTT,CATTLDRSGTEAFF
TRBD1,-,TRBJ1-1,TRBV11-2,TGTGCCAGCAGCTTAGCCACAGGGGGGAACACTGAAGCTTTCTTT,CASSLATGGNTEAFF
TRBD1,-,TRBJ1-4,TRBV25-1,TGTGCCCAGCACCGGGACAGGGGGGATGAAAAACTGTTTTTT,CAQHRDRGDEKLFF
TRBD1,-,TRBJ1-1,TRBV2,TGTGCCAGCACTTGGACAGGGAACACTGAAGCTTTCTTT,CASTWTGNTEAFF
TRBD1,-,TRBJ1-4,TRBV6-6,TGTGCCAGCCTACCCCGGGACAGGATAAATGAAAAACTGTTTTTT,CASLPRDRINEKLFF
-,-,TRBJ2-7,TRBV4-1,TGCGCCAGCAGCCCTGATAAAGGACAGACCTACGAGCAGTACTTC,CASSPDKGQTYEQYF
TRBD1,-,TRBJ1-1,TRBV15,TGTGCCACCAGCAGATGGGGACAGGGGGCGATGAACACTGAAGCTTTCTTT,CATSRWGQGAMNTEAFF